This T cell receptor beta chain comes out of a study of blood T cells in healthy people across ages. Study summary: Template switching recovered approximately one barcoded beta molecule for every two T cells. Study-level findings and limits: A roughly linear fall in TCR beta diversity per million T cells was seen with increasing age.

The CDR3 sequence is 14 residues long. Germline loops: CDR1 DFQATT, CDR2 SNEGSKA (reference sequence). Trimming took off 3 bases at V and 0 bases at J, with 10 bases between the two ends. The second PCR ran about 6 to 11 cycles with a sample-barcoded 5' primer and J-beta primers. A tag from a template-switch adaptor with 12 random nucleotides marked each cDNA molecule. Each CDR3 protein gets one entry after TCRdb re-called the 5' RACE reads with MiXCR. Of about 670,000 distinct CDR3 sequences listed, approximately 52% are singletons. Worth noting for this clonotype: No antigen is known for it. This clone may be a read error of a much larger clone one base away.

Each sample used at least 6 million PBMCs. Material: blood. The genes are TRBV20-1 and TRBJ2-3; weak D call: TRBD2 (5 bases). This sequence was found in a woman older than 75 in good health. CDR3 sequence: CSASRERSTDTQYF. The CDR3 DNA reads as TGCAGTGCTAGCCGGGAAAGGAGCACAGATACGCAGTATTTT.